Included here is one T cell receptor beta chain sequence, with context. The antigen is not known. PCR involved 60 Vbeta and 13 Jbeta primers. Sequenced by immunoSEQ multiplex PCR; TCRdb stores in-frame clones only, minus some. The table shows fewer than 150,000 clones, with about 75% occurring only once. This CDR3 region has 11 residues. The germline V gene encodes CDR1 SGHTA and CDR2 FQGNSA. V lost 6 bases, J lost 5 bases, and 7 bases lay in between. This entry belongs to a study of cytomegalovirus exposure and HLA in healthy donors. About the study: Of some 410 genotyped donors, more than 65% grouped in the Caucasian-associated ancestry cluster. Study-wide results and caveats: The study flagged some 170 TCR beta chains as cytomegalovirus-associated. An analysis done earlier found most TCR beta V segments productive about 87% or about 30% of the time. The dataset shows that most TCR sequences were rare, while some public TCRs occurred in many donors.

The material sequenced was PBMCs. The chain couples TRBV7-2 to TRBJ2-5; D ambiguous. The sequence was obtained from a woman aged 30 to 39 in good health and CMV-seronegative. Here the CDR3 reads CASSPVETQYF. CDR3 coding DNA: TGTGCCAGCAGTCCTGTGGAGACCCAGTACTTC. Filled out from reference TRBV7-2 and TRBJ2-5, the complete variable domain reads GAGVSQSPSNKVTEKGKDVELRCDPISGHTALYWYRQSLGQGLEFLIYFQGNSAPDKSGLPSDRFSAERTGGSVSTLTIQRTQQEDSAVYLCASSPVETQYFGPGTRLLVL.